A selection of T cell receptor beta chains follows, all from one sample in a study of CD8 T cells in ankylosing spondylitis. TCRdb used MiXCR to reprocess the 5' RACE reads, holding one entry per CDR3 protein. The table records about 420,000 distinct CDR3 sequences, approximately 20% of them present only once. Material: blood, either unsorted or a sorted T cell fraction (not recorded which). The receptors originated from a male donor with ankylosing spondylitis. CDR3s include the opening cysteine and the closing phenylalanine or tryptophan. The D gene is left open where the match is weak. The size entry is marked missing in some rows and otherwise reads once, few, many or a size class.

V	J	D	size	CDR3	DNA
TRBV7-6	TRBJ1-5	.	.	CASSLGRGGNQPQHF	TGTGCCAGCAGCTTAGGACGGGGGGGCAATCAGCCCCAGCATTTT
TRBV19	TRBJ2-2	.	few	CASGTGLLNTGELFF	TGTGCCAGTGGGACGGGACTTCTGAACACCGGGGAGCTGTTTTTT
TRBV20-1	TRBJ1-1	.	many	CSARQYRDTYPEAFF	TGCAGTGCTAGGCAATATCGGGACACTTATCCTGAAGCTTTCTTT
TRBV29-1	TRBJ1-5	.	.	CSVALGGAHQPQHF	TGCAGCGTGGCCCTTGGGGGGGCCCATCAGCCCCAGCATTTT
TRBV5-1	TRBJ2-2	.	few	CASSDPSSSNTGELFF	TGCGCCAGCAGCGATCCGTCCAGCTCGAACACCGGGGAGCTGTTTTTT
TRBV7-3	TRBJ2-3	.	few	CASSLMASADTQYF	TGTGCCAGCAGCTTAATGGCTAGCGCAGATACGCAGTATTTT
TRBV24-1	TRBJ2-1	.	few	CATSDSRFTGYNEQFF	TGTGCCACCAGTGATTCCCGGTTCACGGGGTACAATGAGCAGTTCTTC
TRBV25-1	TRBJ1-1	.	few	CASSPGNPNTEAFF	TGTGCCAGCAGTCCCGGGAACCCTAATACTGAAGCTTTCTTT
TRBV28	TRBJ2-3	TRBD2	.	CASSLPGLAGGAGTDTQYF	TGTGCCAGCAGTTTACCGGGACTAGCGGGAGGGGCCGGCACAGATACGCAGTATTTT
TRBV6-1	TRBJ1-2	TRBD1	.	CASVRGQGLSYGYTF	TGTGCCAGCGTGAGGGGACAGGGATTGTCCTATGGCTACACCTTC
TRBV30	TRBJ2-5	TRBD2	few	CAWSSPGLGIGTQYF	TGTGCCTGGAGTTCGCCGGGACTAGGAATTGGGACCCAGTACTTC
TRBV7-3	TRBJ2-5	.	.	CASSPAGARETQYF	TGTGCCAGCAGCCCGGCAGGGGCTAGAGAGACCCAGTACTTC
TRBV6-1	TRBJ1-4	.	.	CASSGGGGLEEKLFF	TGTGCCAGCAGTGGAGGTGGGGGGCTTGAGGAAAAACTGTTTTTT
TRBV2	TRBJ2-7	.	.	CASKREMGNGAYF	TGTGCCAGCAAACGGGAGATGGGAAATGGGGCGTACTTC
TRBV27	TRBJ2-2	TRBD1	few	CASSTFRDRGATGELFF	TGTGCCAGCAGTACCTTCCGGGACAGGGGTGCCACCGGGGAGCTGTTTTTT
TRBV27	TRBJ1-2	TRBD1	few	CASSSPGGFGYTF	TGTGCCAGCAGTTCCCCAGGGGGCTTTGGCTACACCTTC
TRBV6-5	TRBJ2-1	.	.	CASSKGYNEQFF	TGTGCCAGCAGTAAAGGATACAATGAGCAGTTCTTC
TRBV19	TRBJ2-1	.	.	CASSKQGKDEQFF	TGTGCCAGTAGTAAGCAGGGGAAAGATGAGCAGTTCTTC
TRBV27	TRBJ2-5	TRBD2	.	CASSFFRAGDQETQNF	TGTGCCAGCAGTTTTTTTCGAGCGGGGGATCAAGAGACCCAGAACTTC
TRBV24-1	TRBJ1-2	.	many	CATGGRPTPRDTF	TGTGCCACCGGGGGGAGGCCGACTCCTAGGGACACCTTC